Listed below are T cell receptor beta chains from one sample, sequenced in a study of neoadjuvant anti-PD-1 for oral cavity cancer. Sequencing was performed with immunoSEQ multiplex PCR; in TCRdb, only in-frame clones are kept and a portion is missing. The data contain 15,000 to 20,000 clones, roughly 70% of them singletons. The sample here was PBMCs, taken before nivolumab (anti-PD-1) treatment. Receptor source: a person aged 35-79 years with oral cavity squamous cell carcinoma. CDR3s include the opening cysteine and the closing phenylalanine or tryptophan. The D gene is left open where the match is weak. Size tells how often a clone was seen (once, few, many) or the class of an expanded clone, and some rows leave it out.

j_gene	d_gene	abundance	v_gene	CDR3aa	CDR3nt
TRBJ2-7	TRBD1	NA	TRBV6-1	CASSEWDRGYEQYF	TGTGCCAGCAGTGAATGGGACAGGGGTTACGAGCAGTACTTC
TRBJ2-7	TRBD2	once	TRBV6-5	CASSYSGGEYEQYF	TGTGCCAGCAGTTACTCGGGGGGGGAGTACGAGCAGTACTTC
TRBJ2-5	NA	once	TRBV5-1	CASRSGPQETQYF	TGCGCCAGCAGGTCGGGGCCCCAAGAGACCCAGTACTTC
TRBJ1-1	NA	NA	TRBV29-1	CSVVYSQSNTEAFF	TGCAGCGTTGTATATAGTCAGTCGAACACTGAAGCTTTCTTT
TRBJ2-6	NA	NA	TRBV10-3	CAISENRLSGANVLTF	TGTGCCATCAGTGAAAACAGGCTCTCTGGGGCCAACGTCCTGACTTTC
TRBJ2-7	NA	NA	TRBV29-1	CSVSRRGTYEQYF	TGCAGCGTTTCACGCAGGGGTACCTACGAGCAGTACTTC
TRBJ1-5	NA	NA	TRBV7-8	CASSLIEGQNQPQHF	TGTGCCAGCAGCTTAATTGAGGGGCAGAATCAGCCCCAGCATTTT
TRBJ2-1	TRBD2	NA	TRBV5-4	CASSLVSGGPSNEQFF	TGTGCCAGCAGCTTGGTCTCGGGAGGGCCCTCTAATGAGCAGTTCTTC
TRBJ2-7	TRBD2	NA	TRBV19	CASSLTSGGSYEQYF	TGTGCCAGTAGCTTAACTAGCGGGGGCTCCTACGAGCAGTACTTC
TRBJ2-7	NA	NA	TRBV11-2	CASSSSRSAYEQYF	TGTGCCAGCAGCTCCTCTAGGAGTGCCTACGAGCAGTACTTC
TRBJ1-4	NA	NA	TRBV30	CAWSVMGAALEKLFF	TGTGCCTGGAGTGTAATGGGGGCGGCTCTAGAAAAACTGTTTTTT
TRBJ2-6	NA	NA	TRBV27	CASSPQGDPGANVLTF	TGTGCCAGCAGTCCCCAAGGGGACCCTGGGGCCAACGTCCTGACTTTC
TRBJ2-2	TRBD2	few	TRBV6-1	CASSATSGLDTGELFF	TGTGCCAGCAGTGCGACTAGCGGGCTGGACACCGGGGAGCTGTTTTTT
TRBJ2-3	NA	NA	TRBV9	CASSVGTGRDTQYF	TGTGCCAGCAGCGTAGGGACCGGCCGGGATACGCAGTATTTT
TRBJ2-7	NA	NA	TRBV2	CASSRGPGASYEQYF	TGTGCCAGCAGTCGGGGTCCGGGGGCCTCCTACGAGCAGTACTTC
TRBJ2-5	NA	NA	TRBV6-1	CASNPTGLRGETQYF	TGTGCCAGCAACCCTACCGGGCTGAGGGGTGAGACCCAGTACTTC
TRBJ1-2	NA	NA	TRBV29-1	CSVDQGAPEGYTF	TGCAGCGTTGACCAAGGGGCCCCCGAGGGCTACACCTTC